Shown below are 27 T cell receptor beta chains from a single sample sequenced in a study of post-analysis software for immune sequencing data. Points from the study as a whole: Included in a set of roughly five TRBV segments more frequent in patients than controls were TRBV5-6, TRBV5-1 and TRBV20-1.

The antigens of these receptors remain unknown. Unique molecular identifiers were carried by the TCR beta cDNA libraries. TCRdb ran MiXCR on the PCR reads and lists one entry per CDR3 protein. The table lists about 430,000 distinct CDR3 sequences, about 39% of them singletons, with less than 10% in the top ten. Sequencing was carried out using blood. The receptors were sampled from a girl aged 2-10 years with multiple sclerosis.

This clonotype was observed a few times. CDR3 nucleotides: TGCAGCGTTGGAGGGCCCCGACAGGGTCCCTATGGCTACACCTTC. This codes for CSVGGPRQGPYGYTF. The chain combines TRBV29-1 with TRBJ1-2; the match to TRBD1 covers 7 bases. The CDR3 loop spans 15 amino acids. The J segment lost 4 bases and the V segment lost 4 bases, leaving 12 bases of the junction unmatched. Germline V gives CDR1 SQVTM, CDR2 ANQGSEA.

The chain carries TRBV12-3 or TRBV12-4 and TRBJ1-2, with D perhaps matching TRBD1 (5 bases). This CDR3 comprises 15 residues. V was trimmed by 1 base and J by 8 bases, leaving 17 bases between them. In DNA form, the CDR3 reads TGTGCCAGCAGTTTAGGGCAGGGCCTGATGGAGGGCTACACCTTC. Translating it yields CASSLGQGLMEGYTF.

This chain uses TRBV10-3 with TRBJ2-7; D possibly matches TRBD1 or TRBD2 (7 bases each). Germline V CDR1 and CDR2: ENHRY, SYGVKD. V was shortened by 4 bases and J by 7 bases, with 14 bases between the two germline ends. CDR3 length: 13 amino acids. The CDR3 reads CAISAQGGWEQYF. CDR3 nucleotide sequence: TGTGCCATCAGTGCGCAGGGGGGGTGGGAGCAGTACTTC.

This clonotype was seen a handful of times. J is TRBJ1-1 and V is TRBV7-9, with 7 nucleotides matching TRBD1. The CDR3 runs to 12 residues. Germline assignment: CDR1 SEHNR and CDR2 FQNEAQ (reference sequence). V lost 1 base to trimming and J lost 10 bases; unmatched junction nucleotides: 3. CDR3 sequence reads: CASSLVPGGAFF. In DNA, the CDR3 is TGTGCCAGCAGCTTAGTCCCAGGGGGAGCTTTCTTT.

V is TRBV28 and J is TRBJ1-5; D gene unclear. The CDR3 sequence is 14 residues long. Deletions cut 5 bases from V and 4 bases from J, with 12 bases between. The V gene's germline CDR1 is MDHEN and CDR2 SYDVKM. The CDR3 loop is CASSPSRINQPQHF. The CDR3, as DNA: TGTGCCAGCAGTCCCTCACGGATAAATCAGCCCCAGCATTTT.

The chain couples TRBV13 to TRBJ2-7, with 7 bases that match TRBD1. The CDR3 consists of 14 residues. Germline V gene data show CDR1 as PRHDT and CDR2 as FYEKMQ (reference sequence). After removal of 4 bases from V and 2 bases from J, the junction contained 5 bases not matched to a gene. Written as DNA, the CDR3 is TGTGCCAGCAGCTCGGGGACAGCCACCTACGAGCAGTACTTC. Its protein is CASSSGTATYEQYF.

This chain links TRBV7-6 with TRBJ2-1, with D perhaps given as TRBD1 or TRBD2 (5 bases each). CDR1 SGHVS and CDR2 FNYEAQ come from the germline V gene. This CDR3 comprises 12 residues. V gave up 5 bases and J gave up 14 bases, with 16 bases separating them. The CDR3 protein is CASSRGRGLEFF. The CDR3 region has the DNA TGTGCCAGCAGCCGGGGCCGCGGACTGGAGTTCTTC.

The CDR3 spells CASSYSHGTAFYNEQFF. The CDR3 nucleotides read TGTGCCAGCAGTTACTCTCACGGGACAGCTTTCTACAATGAGCAGTTCTTC. The chain carries TRBV6-5 and TRBJ2-1, with 7 bases that match TRBD1. Germline V gene lookup returns CDR1 MNHEY and CDR2 SVGAGI. The CDR3 covers 17 residues. V shed 0 bases and J 3 bases; nucleotides not matched to a gene: 8.

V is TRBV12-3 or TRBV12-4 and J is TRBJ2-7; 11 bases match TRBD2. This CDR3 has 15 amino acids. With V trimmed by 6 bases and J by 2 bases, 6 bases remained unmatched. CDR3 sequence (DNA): TGTGCCAGCAGGCCTACTAGCGGGAGCCCCTACGAGCAGTACTTC. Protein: CASRPTSGSPYEQYF.

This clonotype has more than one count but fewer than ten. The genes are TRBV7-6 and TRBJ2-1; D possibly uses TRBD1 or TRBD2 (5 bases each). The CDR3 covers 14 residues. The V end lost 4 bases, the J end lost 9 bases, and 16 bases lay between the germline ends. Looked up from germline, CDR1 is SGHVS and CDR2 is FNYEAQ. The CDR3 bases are TGTGCCAGCAGCTCGGCCAACCCCGGGGCTGAGCAGTTCTTC. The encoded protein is CASSSANPGAEQFF. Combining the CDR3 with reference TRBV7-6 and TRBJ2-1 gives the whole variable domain GAGVSQSPRYKVTKRGQDVALRCDPISGHVSLYWYRQALGQGPEFLTYFNYEAQQDKSGLPNDRFSAERPEGSISTLTIQRTEQRDSAMYRCASSSANPGAEQFFGPGTRLTVL.

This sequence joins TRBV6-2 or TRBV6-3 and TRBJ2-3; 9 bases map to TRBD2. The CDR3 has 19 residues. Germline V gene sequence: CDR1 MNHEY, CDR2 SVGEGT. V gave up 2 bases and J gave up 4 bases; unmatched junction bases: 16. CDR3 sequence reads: CASSYPLGFSGRGPDTQYF. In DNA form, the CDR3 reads TGTGCCAGCAGTTACCCATTGGGTTTTAGCGGGAGAGGGCCAGATACGCAGTATTTT.

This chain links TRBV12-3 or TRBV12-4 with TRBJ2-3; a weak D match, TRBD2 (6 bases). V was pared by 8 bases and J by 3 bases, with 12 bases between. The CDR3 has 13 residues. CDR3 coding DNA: TGTGCCAGCGGAGGGATTGGGACAGATACGCAGTATTTT. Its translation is CASGGIGTDTQYF.

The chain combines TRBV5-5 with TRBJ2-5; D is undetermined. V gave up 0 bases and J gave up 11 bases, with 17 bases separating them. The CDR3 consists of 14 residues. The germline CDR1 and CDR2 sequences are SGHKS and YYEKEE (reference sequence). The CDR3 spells CASSLVANPRKQYF. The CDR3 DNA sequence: TGTGCCAGCAGCTTGGTTGCTAACCCGCGGAAGCAGTACTTC.

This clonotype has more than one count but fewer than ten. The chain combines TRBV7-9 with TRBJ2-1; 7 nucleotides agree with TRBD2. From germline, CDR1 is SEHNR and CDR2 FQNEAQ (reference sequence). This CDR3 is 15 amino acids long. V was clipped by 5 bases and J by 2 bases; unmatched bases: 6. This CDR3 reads CASSPRTRPYNEQFF. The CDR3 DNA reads TGTGCCAGCAGCCCACGGACTAGACCCTACAATGAGCAGTTCTTC.

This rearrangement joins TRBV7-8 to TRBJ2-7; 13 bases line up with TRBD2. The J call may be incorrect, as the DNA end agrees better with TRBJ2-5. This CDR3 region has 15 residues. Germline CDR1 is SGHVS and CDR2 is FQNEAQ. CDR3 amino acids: CASSTTSGRRGTQYF. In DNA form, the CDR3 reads TGTGCCAGCAGCACGACTAGCGGGAGGAGGGGGACCCAGTACTTC.

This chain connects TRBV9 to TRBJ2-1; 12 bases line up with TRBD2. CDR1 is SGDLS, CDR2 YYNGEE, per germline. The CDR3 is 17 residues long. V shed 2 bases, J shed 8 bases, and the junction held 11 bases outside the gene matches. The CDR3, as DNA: TGTGCCAGCAGCGTTAATCCCGGACTAGCGGGGAGTGATGAGCAGTTCTTC. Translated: CASSVNPGLAGSDEQFF.

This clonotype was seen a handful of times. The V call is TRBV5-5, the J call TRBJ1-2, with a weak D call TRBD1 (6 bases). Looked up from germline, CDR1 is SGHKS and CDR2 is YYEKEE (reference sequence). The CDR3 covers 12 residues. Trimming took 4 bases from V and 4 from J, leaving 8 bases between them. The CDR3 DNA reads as TGTGCCAGCAGCAGACAGGTCTATGGCTACACCTTC. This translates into CASSRQVYGYTF.

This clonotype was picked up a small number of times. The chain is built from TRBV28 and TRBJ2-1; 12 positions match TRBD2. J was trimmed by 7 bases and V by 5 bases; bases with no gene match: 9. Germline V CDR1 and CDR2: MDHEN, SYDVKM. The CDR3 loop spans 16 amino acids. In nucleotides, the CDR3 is TGTGCCAGCAGTCTTCCTAGCGGGGGGGTTAATAATGAGCAGTTCTTC. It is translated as CASSLPSGGVNNEQFF.

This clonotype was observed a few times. DNA for the CDR3: TGCAGTGCTAACAGGGGGCCCCAAGAGACCCAGTACTTC. Its protein product is CSANRGPQETQYF. This sequence joins TRBV20-1 and TRBJ2-5; 9 bases agree with TRBD1. The V gene's germline CDR1 is DFQATT and CDR2 SNEGSKA (reference sequence). CDR3 size: 13 residues. V gave up 4 bases and J gave up 1 base; unmatched junction bases: 1.

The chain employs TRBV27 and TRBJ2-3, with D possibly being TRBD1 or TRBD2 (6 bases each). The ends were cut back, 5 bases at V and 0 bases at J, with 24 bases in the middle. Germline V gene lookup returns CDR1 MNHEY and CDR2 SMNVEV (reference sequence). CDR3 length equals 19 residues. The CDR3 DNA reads TGTGCCAGCAGTATCAAGGGGGGCACACTGACTCCTAGCACAGATACGCAGTATTTT. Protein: CASSIKGGTLTPSTDTQYF.

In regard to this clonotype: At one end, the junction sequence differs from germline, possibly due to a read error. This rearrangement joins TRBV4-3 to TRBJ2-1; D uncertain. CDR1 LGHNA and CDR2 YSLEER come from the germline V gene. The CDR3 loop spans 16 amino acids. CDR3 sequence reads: CAGSQAWGSSYNEQFF. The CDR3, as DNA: TGCGCCGGCAGCCAAGCCTGGGGTAGCTCCTACAATGAGCAGTTCTTC.

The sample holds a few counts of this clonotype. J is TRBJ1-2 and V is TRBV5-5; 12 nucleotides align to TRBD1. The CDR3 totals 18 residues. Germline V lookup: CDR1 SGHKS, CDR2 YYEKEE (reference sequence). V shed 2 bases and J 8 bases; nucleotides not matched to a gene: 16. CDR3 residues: CASSLSVPGQGAHEGYTF. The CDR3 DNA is TGTGCCAGCAGCTTAAGTGTTCCGGGACAGGGGGCGCATGAGGGCTACACCTTC.

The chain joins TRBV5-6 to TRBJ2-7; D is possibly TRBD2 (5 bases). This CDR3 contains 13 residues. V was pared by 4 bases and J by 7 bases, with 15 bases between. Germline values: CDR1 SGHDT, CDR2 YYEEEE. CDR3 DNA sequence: TGTGCCAGCAGCCAAAGCGGACCGGGGGAGCAGTACTTC. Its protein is CASSQSGPGEQYF.

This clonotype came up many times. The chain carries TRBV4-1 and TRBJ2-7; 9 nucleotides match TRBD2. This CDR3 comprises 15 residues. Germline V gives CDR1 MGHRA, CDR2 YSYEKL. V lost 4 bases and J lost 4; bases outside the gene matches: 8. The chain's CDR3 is CASSPAGGGSYEQYF. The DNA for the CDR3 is TGCGCCAGCAGCCCGGCGGGAGGGGGGTCTTACGAGCAGTACTTC.

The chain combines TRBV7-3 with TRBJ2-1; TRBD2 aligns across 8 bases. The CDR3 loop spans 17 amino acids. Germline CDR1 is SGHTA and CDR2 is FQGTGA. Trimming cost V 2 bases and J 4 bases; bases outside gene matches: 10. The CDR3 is CASSLWGEREGYNEQFF. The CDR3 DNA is TGTGCCAGCAGCTTATGGGGGGAACGGGAGGGTTACAATGAGCAGTTCTTC.

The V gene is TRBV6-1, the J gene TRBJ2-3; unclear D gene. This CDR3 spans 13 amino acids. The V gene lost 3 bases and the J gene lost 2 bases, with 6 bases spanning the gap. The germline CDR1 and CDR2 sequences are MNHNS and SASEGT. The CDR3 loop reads CASSDTNTDTQYF. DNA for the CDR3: TGTGCCAGCAGTGATACGAACACAGATACGCAGTATTTT.

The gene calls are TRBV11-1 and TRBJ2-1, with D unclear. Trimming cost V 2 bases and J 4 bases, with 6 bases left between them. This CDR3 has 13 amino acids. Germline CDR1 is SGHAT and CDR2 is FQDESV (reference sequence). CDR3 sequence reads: CASSLMQYNEQFF. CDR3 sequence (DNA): TGTGCCAGCAGCTTAATGCAATACAATGAGCAGTTCTTC.